This T cell receptor beta chain originates from a study of blood T cell repertoires in COVID-19. Study context: COVID-19 samples from acute and convalescent phases originated in the United States, Italy and Spain. PBMCs, B-cell-depleted T cells, or T cells were the source of the cDNA or gDNA that made up the material.

The germline gives CDR1 GTSNPN, CDR2 SVGIG (reference sequence). The CDR3 is 14 residues long. Trimming shortened V by 4 bases and J by 1 base, and 13 bases separated the two germline ends. Per the authors' pipeline: By means of reference gene primer amplification, nucleated cell counts were estimated. Assay used: immunoSEQ multiplex PCR; TCRdb lists only in-frame clones, some missing. The D gene and trimming were derived from the DNA, and the V and J assignments and clone size from that table. The repertoire holds around 260,000 clones, 88% seen once, with around 0.67% in the top ten. The clonotype comes from a human donor in a cohort sampled during active COVID-19. Source material: peripheral blood. This sequence joins TRBV30 and TRBJ1-1, with D possibly matching TRBD1 (6 bases). CDR3 in DNA: TGTGCCTGGAAGCTGACAGGTGGGAACACTGAAGCTTTCTTT. Translation gives CAWKLTGGNTEAFF.